The 18 T cell receptor beta chains in this list originate from one sample, sequenced in a study of vaccination effects on CD4 cells after COVID-19. Assay used: immunoSEQ multiplex PCR; TCRdb lists only in-frame clones, some missing. The table lists tens of thousands of clones, roughly 73% of them singletons. CD4+ T cells were isolated after less than 13 days of culture. Everyone in the study got two shots of either the BNT162b2 or mRNA-1273 vaccine. Their recognized antigens are unknown. The sequenced sample was CD4+ T cells from PBMCs cultured without peptide, obtained after COVID-19 vaccination. Receptors originate from a human donor who received a COVID-19 vaccine.

This chain connects TRBV28 to TRBJ1-4; D gene uncertain. CDR3 length equals 15 residues. Looked up from germline, CDR1 is MDHEN and CDR2 is SYDVKM. The V end lost 6 bases, the J end lost 0 bases, and 11 bases lay between the germline ends. The CDR3, as DNA: TGTGCCAGCAGGACGGCCTTTGCAACTAATGAAAAACTGTTTTTT. Its translation is CASRTAFATNEKLFF.

V is TRBV7-7 and J is TRBJ2-5; D ambiguous. The CDR3 sequence is 13 residues long. Germline CDR1 and CDR2: SSHAT and FNYEAQ (reference sequence). V was trimmed by 4 bases and J by 2 bases, leaving 8 bases between them. Here the CDR3 reads CASSSVAQETQYF. In DNA form, the CDR3 reads TGTGCCAGCAGCTCGGTTGCACAAGAGACCCAGTACTTC. The entire variable domain, with the rest obtained from reference TRBV7-7 and TRBJ2-5, is as follows: GAGVSQSPRYKVTKRGQDVTLRCDPISSHATLYWYQQALGQGPEFLTYFNYEAQPDKSGLPSDRFSAERPEGSISTLTIQRTEQRDSAMYRCASSSVAQETQYFGPGTRLLVL.

The chain is built from TRBV2 and TRBJ1-5; perhaps TRBD1 as D (6 bases). There are 15 residues in the CDR3. The V gene's germline CDR1 is SNHLY and CDR2 FYNNEI. Deletions cut 7 bases from V and 4 bases from J, with 17 bases between. In DNA form, the CDR3 reads TGTGCCAGCACCAGGGACAATCTTTCGAATCAGCCCCAGCATTTT. Translating gives CASTRDNLSNQPQHF.

CDR3 nucleotides: TGTGCCAGCAGCCCTCGACAGGGGTTACCCCTCCACTTT. Translating gives CASSPRQGLPLHF. This chain links TRBV7-2 with TRBJ1-6; the match to TRBD1 covers 8 bases. Germline lookup yields CDR1 SGHTA and CDR2 FQGNSA. The trim removed 5 bases at V and 12 bases at J, leaving 6 bases unmatched. The CDR3 has 13 residues.

The V and J genes are TRBV6-6 and TRBJ2-3; 7 nucleotides match TRBD1. The CDR3 runs to 15 residues. In germline, CDR1 is MNHNY, CDR2 SVGAGI (reference sequence). V lost 6 bases to trimming and J lost 4 bases; unmatched junction nucleotides: 10. The CDR3 DNA sequence: TGTGCCAGCAGACCAACAGGGGTTATCCCAGATACGCAGTATTTT. Translated, it gives CASRPTGVIPDTQYF.

V is TRBV20-1 and J is TRBJ2-7; D is unresolved. Trimming took 1 base from V and 3 from J, leaving 1 base between them. This CDR3 region has 10 residues. Germline CDR1 is DFQATT and CDR2 is SNEGSKA (reference sequence). This chain's CDR3 is CSARGYEQYV. The CDR3 nucleotides read TGCAGTGCTAGAGGCTACGAGCAGTACGTC.

This chain links TRBV28 with TRBJ1-2; perhaps TRBD1 as D (5 bases). V was trimmed by 8 bases and J by 4 bases, leaving 20 bases between them. Germline V gives CDR1 MDHEN, CDR2 SYDVKM. The CDR3 has 15 amino acids. This chain's CDR3 is CASGGTVGSPYGYTF. DNA for the CDR3: TGTGCCAGCGGGGGGACGGTTGGGTCCCCCTATGGCTACACCTTC.

The rearrangement uses TRBV23-1 and TRBJ2-7, with D unresolved. TRBV23-1 has ORF status, its function being uncertain. This CDR3 is built from 12 residues. Deletions cut 7 bases from V and 2 bases from J, with 9 bases between. CDR3 coding DNA: TGCGCCAGCACTCCCGGCACCTACGAGCAGTACGTC. Translated, it gives CASTPGTYEQYV.

This clone was detected only once. The chain is built from TRBV7-2 and TRBJ2-3; no reliable D call. Trimming removed 1 base from V and 0 bases from J, with 8 bases in between. Germline-derived CDR1 and CDR2 are SGHTA and FQGNSA. The CDR3 spans 15 residues. CDR3 in DNA: TGTGCCAGCAGCTTAGTAGTAGAAAGCACAGATACGCAGTATTTT. Protein: CASSLVVESTDTQYF.

The V gene is TRBV7-6, the J gene TRBJ2-2, with a tentative D call TRBD2 (5 bases). V gave up 1 base and J gave up 4 bases, with 13 bases separating them. The CDR3 has 16 amino acids. Germline CDR1 reads SGHVS; CDR2 reads FNYEAQ. The CDR3 DNA follows: TGTGCCAGCAGCTTAGTCGGAGGCGCTAGCACCGGGGAGCTGTTTTTT. Protein sequence: CASSLVGGASTGELFF. Complete variable domain (other parts from reference TRBV7-6 and TRBJ2-2): GAGVSQSPRYKVTKRGQDVALRCDPISGHVSLYWYRQALGQGPEFLTYFNYEAQQDKSGLPNDRFSAERPEGSISTLTIQRTEQRDSAMYRCASSLVGGASTGELFFGEGSRLTVL.

The CDR3 loop is CASTSGGAAYEQYV. CDR3 sequence (DNA): TGTGCCAGTACTAGCGGGGGGGCCGCCTACGAGCAGTACGTC. The chain is built from TRBV6-5 and TRBJ2-7; 13 nucleotides agree with TRBD2. Germline trimming cut 9 bases from V and 2 bases from J; bases unmatched to any gene: 4. CDR1 is MNHEY and CDR2 is SVGAGI in the germline V gene. The CDR3 is 14 residues long.

CDR3 loop: CASSPGSGELFF. CDR3 coding DNA: TGTGCCAGCAGCCCCGGGAGCGGGGAGCTGTTTTTT. This sequence joins TRBV11-2 and TRBJ2-2; tentative D call: TRBD2 (6 bases). CDR1 is SGHAT, CDR2 FQNNGV, per germline. Trimming pared 5 bases from V and 7 bases from J, leaving 8 bases between. The CDR3 sequence is 12 residues long.

The chain joins TRBV28 to TRBJ2-7; TRBD2 might be the D (7 bases). Trimming left V 5 bases short and J 4 bases short, with 21 bases between. CDR3 size: 16 residues. CDR1 and CDR2 (germline): MDHEN, SYDVKM. In DNA, the CDR3 is TGTGCCAGCAGTCCACCTGGGGGGGGGCTTTCATACGAGCAGTACGTC. Translated: CASSPPGGGLSYEQYV.

This chain joins TRBV7-9 and TRBJ1-2; no definite D call. The CDR3 is 12 amino acids. The ends were cut back, 5 bases at V and 7 bases at J, with 11 bases in the middle. Looked up from germline, CDR1 is SEHNR and CDR2 is FQNEAQ (reference sequence). The CDR3 reads CASSLARGGYTF. CDR3 bases: TGTGCCAGCAGCCTGGCCCGCGGTGGCTACACCTTC.

The chain joins TRBV19 to TRBJ1-5; D is undetermined. CDR1 is LNHDA, CDR2 SQIVND, per germline (reference sequence). V shed 4 bases and J shed 9 bases, with 13 bases lying between them. This CDR3 is built from 13 residues. The CDR3 reads CASSRQADPPQHF. Here the CDR3 DNA reads TGTGCCAGTAGTAGGCAGGCGGATCCGCCCCAGCATTTT.

The gene calls are TRBV10-2 and TRBJ2-1, with 7 bases lining up with TRBD1. The CDR3 has 15 residues. V trimming: 6 bases; J trimming: 4 bases; junction bases outside the gene matches: 9. Germline CDR1 reads WSHSY; CDR2 reads SAAADI. The CDR3 DNA follows: TGCGCCAGCAGGCTCAGGGGGACGGGATACAATGAGCAGTTCTTC. Translation gives CASRLRGTGYNEQFF.

V is TRBV7-2 and J is TRBJ2-1; D is possibly TRBD2 (6 bases). The CDR3 spans 16 residues. V was cut by 3 bases and J by 0 bases, with 12 bases left in between. The V gene's germline CDR1 is SGHTA and CDR2 FQGNSA. CDR3: CASSFIAVNSYNEQFF. Here the CDR3 DNA reads TGTGCCAGCAGCTTCATAGCGGTGAACTCCTACAATGAGCAGTTCTTC.

The genes are TRBV7-9 and TRBJ2-5; no clear D. The CDR3 has 12 amino acids. CDR1 is SEHNR, CDR2 FQNEAQ, per germline (reference sequence). The V end was cut by 7 bases, the J end by 5 bases, with 11 bases between. The DNA for the CDR3 is TGTGCCAGCACGGGTGTAGGGGAGACCCAGTACTTC. It is translated as CASTGVGETQYF.